These 6 T cell receptor beta chains share one sample of origin, sequenced in a study (dated by TCRdb to between 2014 and 2017). Libraries were made using 5' RACE. Reads for this sample came from an Illumina MiSeq. TCRdb itself trimmed the public reads at Q25 with fastp, ran MiXCR and retained productive beta chains. Every entry covers one CDR3 protein and lists the most common genes and DNA from its rows. The table for this sample lists fewer than 12,000 distinct CDR3 sequences; roughly 15% of them were counted only once. The ten largest make up 3.5% to 4% of the sample. CD4+CD25+CD127-/low cells were isolated as Tregs. Sequences were obtained from Tregs sorted from a lymph node. These receptors originate from a female donor with breast cancer.

Only a few counts were recorded for this clonotype. The rearrangement uses TRBV5-1 and TRBJ2-1; no firm D call. V was shortened by 0 bases and J by 4 bases, with 11 bases between the two germline ends. The length of the CDR3 is 15 residues. CDR1 is SGHRS, CDR2 YFSETQ, per germline. The CDR3 is CASSLGRLSYNEQFF. The CDR3 bases are TGCGCCAGCAGCTTGGGTCGTCTATCGTACAATGAGCAGTTCTTC.

This clonotype was recorded at least ten times. The chain has TRBV9 and TRBJ2-1, with D possibly matching TRBD1 (6 bases). Germline CDR1 is SGDLS and CDR2 is YYNGEE. V dropped 3 bases and J dropped 5 bases, with 18 bases sitting between them. The CDR3 runs to 16 residues. The CDR3 loop reads CASSGDTLGFNNEQFF. CDR3 nucleotide sequence: TGTGCCAGCAGCGGGGACACCTTGGGGTTTAACAATGAGCAGTTCTTC.

By share, this clonotype ranks as medium-sized (0.01 to 0.1%). The chain employs TRBV10-2 and TRBJ1-5; 8 bases agree with TRBD1. The CDR3 consists of 13 residues. V shed 6 bases, J shed 5 bases, and the junction held 3 bases outside the gene matches. In germline, CDR1 is WSHSY, CDR2 SAAADI. This CDR3 reads CASSLTGDQPQHF. CDR3 coding DNA: TGCGCCAGCAGCCTGACAGGGGATCAGCCCCAGCATTTT.

In this sample, this clonotype is medium-sized. This chain joins TRBV7-2 and TRBJ2-2; D possibly corresponds to TRBD1 (6 bases). The CDR3 extends over 14 amino acids. CDR1 is SGHTA, CDR2 FQGNSA, per germline. Trimming took off 9 bases at V and 3 bases at J, with 14 bases between the two ends. Here the CDR3 DNA reads TGTGCCAGTCACCGGGACACGGACACCGGGGAGCTGTTTTTT. Translation: CASHRDTDTGELFF.

Worth noting for this clonotype: This may come from a read error, since a much larger clone is one base off. Here the CDR3 omits its conserved ending phenylalanine or tryptophan, so a read error is the likely source. The CDR3 here is CASSPWTGNYDEQYC. The CDR3 DNA reads as TGTGCCAGCTCACCTTGGACAGGGAATTATGACGAGCAGTACTGC. J is TRBJ2-7 and V is TRBV18, with 8 bases that match TRBD1. CDR1 and CDR2 from the germline V gene are KGHSH and LQKENI. J lost 5 bases, V lost 3 bases, and 9 bases had no gene match. There are 15 residues in the CDR3.

This clonotype has at least ten counts. The V and J genes are TRBV6-1 and TRBJ1-4; D is perhaps TRBD1 (5 bases). CDR1 MNHNS and CDR2 SASEGT come from the germline V gene. Trimming took off 1 base at V and 10 bases at J, with 19 bases between the two ends. There are 16 residues in the CDR3. The CDR3: CASSEVSGRVQGKLFF. CDR3 DNA: TGTGCCAGCAGTGAAGTTTCCGGCAGGGTTCAAGGAAAACTGTTTTTT.